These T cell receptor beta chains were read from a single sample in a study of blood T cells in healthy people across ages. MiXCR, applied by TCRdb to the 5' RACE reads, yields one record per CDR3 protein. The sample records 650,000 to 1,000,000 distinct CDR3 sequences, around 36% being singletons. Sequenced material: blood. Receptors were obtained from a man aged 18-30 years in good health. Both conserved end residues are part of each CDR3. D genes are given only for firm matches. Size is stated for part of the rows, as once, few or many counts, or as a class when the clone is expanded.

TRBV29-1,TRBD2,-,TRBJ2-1,TGCAGCGTAGCCCGGGAGGGCCGATTCGATGAGCAGTTCTTC,CSVAREGRFDEQFF
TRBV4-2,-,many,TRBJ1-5,TGTGCCAGCAGCCAAGATGGCGGAGGGATCAGGCCCCAGCATTTT,CASSQDGGGIRPQHF
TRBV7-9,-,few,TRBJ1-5,TGTGCCAGCAGCCTTCAGGCCCAGCCCCAGCATTTT,CASSLQAQPQHF
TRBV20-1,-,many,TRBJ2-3,TGCAGTGCTATATTCCAGGGGTTATCAGATACGCAGTATTTT,CSAIFQGLSDTQYF
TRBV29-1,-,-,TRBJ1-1,TGCAGCGTTGATCTGGGGCGTACTGAAGCTTTCTTT,CSVDLGRTEAFF
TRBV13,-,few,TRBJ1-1,TGTGCCAGCAGCGGGGTGGGAGGACCCCGAATGAACACTGAAGCTTTCTTT,CASSGVGGPRMNTEAFF
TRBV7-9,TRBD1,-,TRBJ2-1,TGTGCCAGCAGCCAACGGGGACAGAGCTCCTACAATGAGCAGTTCTTC,CASSQRGQSSYNEQFF
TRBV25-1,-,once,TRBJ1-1,TGTGCCAGCAAGCGGAGAGGGATGACCACTGAAGCTTTCTTT,CASKRRGMTTEAFF
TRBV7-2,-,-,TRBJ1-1,TGTGCCAGCAGCTTGATGGTCGAGTCTGAAGCTTTCTTT,CASSLMVESEAFF
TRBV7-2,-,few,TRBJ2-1,TGTGCCAGCAGCCGATTGACAGGAGATAAAGAAAGGAAAAGAGGATGGTTCTTC,CASSRLTGDKERKRGWFF
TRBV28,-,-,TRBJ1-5,TGTGCCAGCGATTACCCACAGCAATCGGGCAGTCAGCCCCAGCATTTT,CASDYPQQSGSQPQHF
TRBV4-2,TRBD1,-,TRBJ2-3,TGTGCCGGCAGCCAGGCCTCTAGAGGGGGCAGCACAGATACGCAGTATTTT,CAGSQASRGGSTDTQYF
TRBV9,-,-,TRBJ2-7,TGTGCCAGCAGCACCAATAAACAACCAGCGGGGACAATCTACGAGCAGTACTTC,CASSTNKQPAGTIYEQYF
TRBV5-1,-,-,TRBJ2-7,TGCGCCAGCAGCCGCGGGGCCTCCTACGAGCAGTACTTC,CASSRGASYEQYF
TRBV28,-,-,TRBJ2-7,TGTGCCAGCAGTTCCCCCTCGAGGAGTTCCTACGAGCAGTACTTC,CASSSPSRSSYEQYF
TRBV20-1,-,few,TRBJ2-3,TGCAGTGCCCTAGAAGGGACGACTAGCACAGATACGCAGTATTTT,CSALEGTTSTDTQYF
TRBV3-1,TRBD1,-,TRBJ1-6,TGTGCCAGCAGCCAAGTTAGGACAGGCTCACCCCTCCACTTT,CASSQVRTGSPLHF
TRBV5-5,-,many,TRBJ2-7,TGTGCCAGCAGCTTGGGGGTGACCCGAACCTACGAGCAGTACTTC,CASSLGVTRTYEQYF
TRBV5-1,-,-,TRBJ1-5,TGCGCCAGCAGCGCATCAGGGAGTCCAAATCAGCCCCAGCATTTT,CASSASGSPNQPQHF
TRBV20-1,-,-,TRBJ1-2,TGCAGTGCTAGACTCTATGGCTACACCTTC,CSARLYGYTF